This TCR beta chain was sequenced during a study of T cell repertoires in cytomegalovirus infection. Study overall: Both recently identified HLA-C-restricted and well-studied HLA-B-restricted CMV epitopes were used in the study. Shared public TCR beta signatures pointed to both CMV infection and a matching HLA type. Study-level results: Cumulative public TCR beta family frequency identified CMV carriers with the relevant HLA. CMV-specific TCR beta clonotypes restricted by HLA-C dominated the ex vivo response.

As for this clonotype: Its specificity is unknown.

TCRdb redid the calling of the reads with MiXCR, one entry per CDR3 protein. Among approximately 120,000 distinct CDR3 sequences listed, 32% were seen once. With 2 bases removed from V and 4 bases from J, the gap between germline ends came to 12 bases. Germline V gene data show CDR1 as SEHNR and CDR2 as FQNEAQ (reference sequence). The CDR3 sequence is 15 residues long. This sequence originates from a human donor in good health (CMV status not recorded). Some clones in this sample may be carry-over from other donors' samples. Here the sequenced sample was CD8+ T cells from cultured PBMCs, taken from culture after CMV antigen stimulation. V usage is TRBV7-9 and J usage is TRBJ2-1; possible D gene TRBD2, 5 bases. CDR3 loop: CASSLSEGLYNEQFF. CDR3 DNA sequence: TGTGCCAGCAGCTTAAGCGAGGGCTTATACAATGAGCAGTTCTTC.